These 23 T cell receptor beta chains were sequenced from one sample in a study of early T cells in non-severe SARS-CoV-2 infection. TCRdb re-analysed the 5' RACE reads in MiXCR, keeping a single row per CDR3 protein. The sample carries tens of thousands of distinct CDR3 sequences, 5% to 6.5% recorded once. The specimen was whole blood. The receptors shown here come from an adult who was a healthcare worker with PCR-confirmed SARS-CoV-2 infection or an uninfected control (not recorded which).

This clonotype has just a few counts. The chain links TRBV4-1 to TRBJ1-5, with TRBD1 matching 8 bases. CDR3 size: 15 residues. After removal of 0 bases from V and 7 bases from J, the junction contained 5 bases not matched to a gene. Per the germline V gene, CDR1 is MGHRA and CDR2 is YSYEKL. CDR3 amino acids: CASSQEDRDGQPQHF. CDR3 DNA sequence: TGCGCCAGCAGCCAAGAGGACAGGGATGGACAGCCCCAGCATTTT.

This clonotype came up many times. This chain uses TRBV12-3 or TRBV12-4 with TRBJ1-1; D is possibly TRBD1 (5 bases). The germline V and J ends were trimmed by 6 bases and 2 bases, with 16 bases remaining between them. CDR3 length equals 15 residues. The CDR3 DNA reads TGTGCCAGCAGCATTCGACAGAGCCTTAACACTGAAGCTTTCTTT. Amino acid sequence: CASSIRQSLNTEAFF.

This rearrangement joins TRBV4-2 to TRBJ1-1, with TRBD1 identical over 8 bases. CDR1 is LGHNA and CDR2 is YNFKEQ in the germline V gene. This CDR3 contains 16 residues. Trimming at V came to 4 bases and at J to 0 bases, leaving 7 bases not matched to a gene. The CDR3, as DNA: TGTGCCAGCAGCCCTCGGACAGGGCTAATGAACACTGAAGCTTTCTTT. Its protein product is CASSPRTGLMNTEAFF.

This clonotype showed up many times. This sequence joins TRBV27 and TRBJ1-1; 9 nucleotides match TRBD1. There are 16 residues in the CDR3. J lost 0 bases, V lost 6 bases, and 8 bases had no gene match. The V gene's germline CDR1 is MNHEY and CDR2 SMNVEV (reference sequence). CDR3 sequence: CASRSDRGSMNTEAFF. The CDR3 DNA reads as TGTGCCAGCAGGTCAGACAGGGGGTCGATGAACACTGAAGCTTTCTTT.

There are many counts of this clonotype. This rearrangement joins TRBV7-7 to TRBJ2-3; tentatively, D is TRBD2 (5 bases). V was pared by 5 bases and J by 7 bases, with 13 bases between. This CDR3 comprises 13 residues. Germline assignment: CDR1 SSHAT and CDR2 FNYEAQ (reference sequence). CDR3 DNA sequence: TGTGCCAGCAGCCTCGTAGGGAGCAATACGCAGTATTTT. Encoded protein: CASSLVGSNTQYF. The full variable domain, with the rest looked up from reference TRBV7-7 and TRBJ2-3, is GAGVSQSPRYKVTKRGQDVTLRCDPISSHATLYWYQQALGQGPEFLTYFNYEAQPDKSGLPSDRFSAERPEGSISTLTIQRTEQRDSAMYRCASSLVGSNTQYFGPGTRLTVL.

This clonotype was found a few times. V usage is TRBV29-1 and J usage is TRBJ1-2; perhaps TRBD1 as D (5 bases). V lost 6 bases to trimming and J lost 4 bases, with 12 bases between them. This CDR3 spans 12 amino acids. Germline CDR1 SQVTM, CDR2 ANQGSEA. CDR3 DNA: TGCAGCGTCGATAGACAGACCTATGGCTACACCTTC. It yields the protein CSVDRQTYGYTF.

This clonotype was seen repeatedly, ten times or more. V usage is TRBV6-1 and J usage is TRBJ1-2; D gene ambiguous. CDR1 is MNHNS and CDR2 is SASEGT in the germline V gene. Trimming left V 4 bases short and J 0 bases short, with 3 bases between. This CDR3 comprises 12 residues. CDR3 nucleotides: TGTGCCAGCAGTGTATCTAACTATGGCTACACCTTC. It encodes CASSVSNYGYTF.

This clonotype appeared a few times. The genes are TRBV7-2 and TRBJ1-2; no firm D call. CDR1 and CDR2 (germline): SGHTA, FQGNSA. V lost 5 bases, J lost 4 bases, and 14 bases lay in between. The CDR3 consists of 14 residues. The CDR3 DNA follows: TGTGCCAGCAGCAAAACCGACACACTCTATGGCTACACCTTC. This translates into CASSKTDTLYGYTF.

This clonotype has more than one count but fewer than ten. The rearrangement uses TRBV28 and TRBJ2-1, with D possibly being TRBD2 (5 bases). Germline loops: CDR1 MDHEN, CDR2 SYDVKM. This CDR3 is built from 13 residues. V gave up 5 bases and J gave up 8 bases, with 13 bases separating them. The CDR3 coding sequence is TGTGCCAGCAGTGGCCGGACTGAAGATGAGCAGTTCTTC. As protein: CASSGRTEDEQFF.

In this sample, this clonotype turned up a few times. The J gene is TRBJ2-1, the V gene TRBV4-1, with 8 bases identical to TRBD2. Unmatched junction bases numbered 11, after V lost 1 base and J lost 0 bases. The CDR3 runs to 19 residues. Germline-derived CDR1 and CDR2 are MGHRA and YSYEKL. CDR3 nucleotide sequence: TGCGCCAGCAGCCAAGGAATAATTGAGGGACTAGACTCCTACAATGAGCAGTTCTTC. This gives the protein CASSQGIIEGLDSYNEQFF.

This clonotype was counted only a few times. The chain combines TRBV19 with TRBJ2-2, with TRBD2 matching over 8 bases. Germline CDR1 reads LNHDA; CDR2 reads SQIVND (reference sequence). This CDR3 comprises 16 residues. V lost 6 bases, J lost 5 bases, and 11 bases stayed unmatched. CDR3 residues: CASRWSGSTGTGELFF. Written as DNA, the CDR3 is TGTGCCAGTAGGTGGAGCGGGAGTACGGGAACCGGGGAGCTGTTTTTT.

This clonotype was seen a handful of times. This chain connects TRBV7-9 to TRBJ2-3, with D maybe TRBD2 (6 bases). Germline V gene sequence: CDR1 SEHNR, CDR2 FQNEAQ (reference sequence). The V gene lost 7 bases and the J gene lost 4 bases, with 15 bases spanning the gap. The CDR3 runs 14 residues. CDR3 DNA sequence: TGTGCCAGCATCGCCCCGGGGGTCGCAGATACGCAGTATTTT. Amino acid sequence: CASIAPGVADTQYF.

This clonotype was detected only a few times. The chain recombines TRBV12-3 or TRBV12-4 with TRBJ2-1; 7 bases line up with TRBD1. The CDR3 is 15 residues long. V lost 5 bases to trimming and J lost 7 bases; unmatched junction nucleotides: 11. This CDR3 reads CASSDARDSLNEQFF. CDR3 nucleotides: TGTGCCAGCAGTGACGCCCGGGACAGTCTGAATGAGCAGTTCTTC.

This clonotype was counted at least ten times. This chain links TRBV10-1 with TRBJ2-1, with D perhaps TRBD2 (6 bases). Trimming shortened V by 4 bases and J by 5 bases, and 12 bases separated the two germline ends. The CDR3 has 14 amino acids. Looked up from germline, CDR1 is WNHNN and CDR2 is SYGVQD (reference sequence). CDR3: CASSGTPGDNEQFF. CDR3 sequence (DNA): TGCGCCAGCAGTGGTACTCCGGGGGACAATGAGCAGTTCTTC.

This clonotype was counted at least ten times. This chain links TRBV4-3 with TRBJ2-3; TRBD2 matches 11 bases. There are 15 residues in the CDR3. Germline V gene sequence: CDR1 LGHNA, CDR2 YSLEER. J lost 7 bases, V lost 4 bases, and 7 bases had no gene match. The CDR3 region has the DNA TGCGCCAGCAGCCGTATAGCGGGAGGGCGTCATACGCAGTATTTT. Its translation is CASSRIAGGRHTQYF.

This clonotype was seen once. A single base separates this from a much larger clone, so it may be a read error. CDR3 amino acids: CVSSPRTGVADTQYF. The CDR3, as DNA: TGTGTCAGCAGCCCGCGGACAGGGGTGGCAGATACGCAGTATTTT. The genes are TRBV7-9 and TRBJ2-3; 9 nucleotides agree with TRBD1. Germline CDR1 SEHNR, CDR2 FQNEAQ (reference sequence). The CDR3 length is 15 residues. The complete variable domain, with remaining parts taken from reference TRBV7-9 and TRBJ2-3, reads DTGVSQNPRHKITKRGQNVTFRCDPISEHNRLYWYRQTLGQGPEFLTYFQNEAQLEKSRLLSDRFSAERPKGSFSTLEIQRTEQGDSAMYLCVSSPRTGVADTQYFGPGTRLTVL.

A few counts support this clonotype. The chain links TRBV6-6 to TRBJ1-1; no firm D call. The CDR3 is 11 amino acids. Germline CDR1 MNHNY, CDR2 SVGAGI (reference sequence). Deletions cut 6 bases from V and 0 bases from J, with 2 bases between. The chain's CDR3 is CASRMNTEAFF. CDR3 nucleotides: TGTGCCAGCAGAATGAACACTGAAGCTTTCTTT.

V is TRBV5-5 and J is TRBJ2-4; D gene uncertain. The CDR3 length is 14 residues. Germline assignment: CDR1 SGHKS and CDR2 YYEKEE (reference sequence). The germline V and J ends were trimmed by 0 bases and 8 bases, with 12 bases remaining between them. CDR3 in amino acids: CASSLDWGRDIQYF. CDR3 DNA: TGTGCCAGCAGCTTGGACTGGGGTAGGGACATTCAGTACTTC.

This clonotype occurred a few times. The chain recombines TRBV11-2 with TRBJ2-1, with D uncertain. The CDR3 length is 16 residues. From germline, CDR1 is SGHAT and CDR2 FQNNGV. Trimming pared 2 bases from V and 0 bases from J, leaving 11 bases between. The CDR3 coding sequence is TGTGCCAGCAGCTTAAGCTCTGGGCGCTCCTACAATGAGCAGTTCTTC. Translation gives CASSLSSGRSYNEQFF.

This clonotype was found many times. J is TRBJ2-3 and V is TRBV19, with D perhaps matching TRBD1 (6 bases). CDR3 length equals 17 residues. V was shortened by 4 bases and J by 4 bases, with 21 bases between the two germline ends. CDR1 and CDR2 (germline): LNHDA, SQIVND (reference sequence). CDR3 in amino acids: CASSKTGTKGSADTQYF. CDR3 DNA: TGTGCCAGTAGTAAAACCGGGACAAAAGGTTCGGCAGATACGCAGTATTTT. The entire variable domain, with the rest obtained from reference TRBV19 and TRBJ2-3, is as follows: DGGITQSPKYLFRKEGQNVTLSCEQNLNHDAMYWYRQDPGQGLRLIYYSQIVNDFQKGDIAEGYSVSREKKESFPLTVTSAQKNPTAFYLCASSKTGTKGSADTQYFGPGTRLTVL.

The sample holds many counts of this clonotype. The gene calls are TRBV7-6 and TRBJ1-1, with a weak D call TRBD1 (5 bases). CDR3 length: 15 amino acids. The V end lost 1 base, the J end lost 5 bases, and 14 bases lay between the germline ends. Germline loops: CDR1 SGHVS, CDR2 FNYEAQ. Here the CDR3 DNA reads TGTGCCAGCAGCTTAGTTAGTCAGGGAAAAACTGAAGCTTTCTTT. Translation: CASSLVSQGKTEAFF. Full variable domain (rest looked up from reference TRBV7-6 and TRBJ1-1): GAGVSQSPRYKVTKRGQDVALRCDPISGHVSLYWYRQALGQGPEFLTYFNYEAQQDKSGLPNDRFSAERPEGSISTLTIQRTEQRDSAMYRCASSLVSQGKTEAFFGQGTRLTVV.

This clonotype was seen many times. The rearrangement links TRBV29-1 to TRBJ1-2; TRBD1 might be the D (5 bases). The CDR3 totals 11 residues. The V gene lost 7 bases and the J gene lost 7 bases, with 13 bases spanning the gap. CDR1 and CDR2 from the germline V gene are SQVTM and ANQGSEA. The CDR3 loop is CSAQAGSGYTF. CDR3 DNA sequence: TGCAGCGCCCAAGCAGGGTCTGGCTACACCTTC.

The sample holds many counts of this clonotype. The chain is built from TRBV6-1 and TRBJ2-4; 12 nucleotides match TRBD2. Unmatched junction bases numbered 7, after V lost 4 bases and J lost 15 bases. CDR3 length: 13 amino acids. Germline CDR1 reads MNHNS; CDR2 reads SASEGT. The CDR3 coding sequence is TGTGCCAGCAGTGCGACTAGCGGGGGAACGCCGTACTTC. Translation: CASSATSGGTPYF.